This TCR beta chain stems from a study of T cell repertoires in cytomegalovirus infection. Across the study: Public TCR beta signatures marked donors with CMV infection and the matching HLA. Findings of the study overall: Totalled public TCR beta family frequency picked out people who carried CMV plus the relevant HLA. HLA-C-restricted CMV-specific TCR beta clonotypes prevailed in the ex vivo response.

TCRdb called the reads again in MiXCR, with one record for every CDR3 protein. The top ten hold approximately 15% of the sample, which has roughly 300,000 distinct CDR3 sequences, around 25% seen once. This clonotype was observed many times. Antigen unknown. V trimming: 8 bases; J trimming: 4 bases; junction bases outside the gene matches: 14. The CDR3 runs to 16 residues. Germline lookup yields CDR1 SGHTA and CDR2 FQGNSA. The specimen sequenced was PBMCs. This TCR was recovered from a human donor in good health (CMV status not recorded). Some clones in this sample may be carry-over from other donors' samples. The chain recombines TRBV7-2 with TRBJ2-1, with 7 bases matching TRBD2. The DNA for the CDR3 is TGTGCCAGCTCTTCCTGGGCTAGCGGCGATTACAATGAGCAGTTCTTC. This translates into CASSSWASGDYNEQFF.